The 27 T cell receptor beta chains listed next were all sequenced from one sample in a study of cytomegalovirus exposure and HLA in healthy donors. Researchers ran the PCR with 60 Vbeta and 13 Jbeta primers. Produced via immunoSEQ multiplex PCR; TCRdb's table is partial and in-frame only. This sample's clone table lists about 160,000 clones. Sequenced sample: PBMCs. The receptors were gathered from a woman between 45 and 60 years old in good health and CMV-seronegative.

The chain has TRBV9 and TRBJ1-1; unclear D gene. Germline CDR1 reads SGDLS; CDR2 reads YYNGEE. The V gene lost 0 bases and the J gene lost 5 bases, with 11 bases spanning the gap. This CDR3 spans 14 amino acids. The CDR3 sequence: CASSVAGRVTEAFF. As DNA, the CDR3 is TGTGCCAGCAGCGTAGCGGGGAGGGTGACTGAAGCTTTCTTT.

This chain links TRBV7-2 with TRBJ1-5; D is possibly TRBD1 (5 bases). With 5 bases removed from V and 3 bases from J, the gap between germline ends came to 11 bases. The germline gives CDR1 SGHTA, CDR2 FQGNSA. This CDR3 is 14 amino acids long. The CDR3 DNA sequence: TGTGCCAGCAGCCGAATGGGACTCAATCAGCCCCAGCATTTT. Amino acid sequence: CASSRMGLNQPQHF.

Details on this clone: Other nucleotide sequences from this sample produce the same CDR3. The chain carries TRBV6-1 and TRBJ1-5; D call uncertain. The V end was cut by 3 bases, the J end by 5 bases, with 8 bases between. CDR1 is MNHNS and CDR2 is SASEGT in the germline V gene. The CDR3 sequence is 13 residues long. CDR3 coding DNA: TGTGCCAGCAGTGAGGGGAGATATCAGCCCCAGCATTTT. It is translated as CASSEGRYQPQHF.

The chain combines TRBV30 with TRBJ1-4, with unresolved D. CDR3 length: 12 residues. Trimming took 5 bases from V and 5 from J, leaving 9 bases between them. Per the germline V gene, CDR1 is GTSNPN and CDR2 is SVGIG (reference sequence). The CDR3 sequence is CAWAVMNEKLFF. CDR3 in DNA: TGTGCCTGGGCGGTGATGAATGAAAAACTGTTTTTT.

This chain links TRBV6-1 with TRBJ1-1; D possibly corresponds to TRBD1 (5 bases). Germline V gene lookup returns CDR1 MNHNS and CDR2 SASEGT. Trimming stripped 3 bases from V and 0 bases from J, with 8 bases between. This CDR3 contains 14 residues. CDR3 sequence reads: CASSEMTVNTEAFF. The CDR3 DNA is TGTGCCAGCAGTGAGATGACAGTGAACACTGAAGCTTTCTTT.

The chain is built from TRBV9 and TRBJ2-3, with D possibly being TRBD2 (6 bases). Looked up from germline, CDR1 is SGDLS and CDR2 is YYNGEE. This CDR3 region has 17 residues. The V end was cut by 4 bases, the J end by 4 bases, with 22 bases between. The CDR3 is CASSPRRDPNGADTQYF. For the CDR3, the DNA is TGTGCCAGCAGCCCAAGGCGGGACCCGAATGGGGCAGATACGCAGTATTTT.

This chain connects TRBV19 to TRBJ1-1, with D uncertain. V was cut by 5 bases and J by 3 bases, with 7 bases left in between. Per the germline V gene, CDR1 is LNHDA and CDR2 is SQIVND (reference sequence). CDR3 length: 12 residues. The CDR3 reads CASSWSDTEAFF. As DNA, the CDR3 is TGTGCCAGTAGTTGGTCGGACACTGAAGCTTTCTTT.

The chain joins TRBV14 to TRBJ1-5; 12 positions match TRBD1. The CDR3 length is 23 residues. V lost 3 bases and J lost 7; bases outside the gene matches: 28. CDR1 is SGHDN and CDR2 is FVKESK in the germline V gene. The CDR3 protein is CASSHSGQGARESYYSRKQPQHF. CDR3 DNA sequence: TGTGCCAGCAGCCATTCGGGACAGGGGGCGAGAGAATCTTATTATAGCAGGAAACAGCCCCAGCATTTT.

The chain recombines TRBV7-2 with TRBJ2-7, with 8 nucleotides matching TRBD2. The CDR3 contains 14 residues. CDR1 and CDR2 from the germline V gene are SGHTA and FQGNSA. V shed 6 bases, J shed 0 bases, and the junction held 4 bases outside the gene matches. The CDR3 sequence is CASRLGLDSYEQYF. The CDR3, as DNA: TGTGCCAGCAGGTTGGGACTAGACTCCTACGAGCAGTACTTC.

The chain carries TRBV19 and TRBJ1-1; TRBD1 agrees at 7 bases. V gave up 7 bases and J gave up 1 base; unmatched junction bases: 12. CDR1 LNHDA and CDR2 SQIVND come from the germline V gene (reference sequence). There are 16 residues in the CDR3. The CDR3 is CASTPRGTVWNTEAFF. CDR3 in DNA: TGTGCCAGTACCCCGAGGGGGACAGTCTGGAACACTGAAGCTTTCTTT.

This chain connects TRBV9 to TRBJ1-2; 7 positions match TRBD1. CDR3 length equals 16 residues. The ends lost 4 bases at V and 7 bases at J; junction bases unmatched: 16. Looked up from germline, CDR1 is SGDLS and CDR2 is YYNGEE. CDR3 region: CASSPIASLTGVGYTF. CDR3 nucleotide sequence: TGTGCCAGCAGCCCGATAGCCTCCTTAACAGGGGTTGGCTACACCTTC.

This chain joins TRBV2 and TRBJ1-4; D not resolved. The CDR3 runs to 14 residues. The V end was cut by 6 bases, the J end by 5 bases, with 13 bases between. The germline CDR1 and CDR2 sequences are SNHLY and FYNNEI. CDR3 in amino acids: CASRYREKNEKLFF. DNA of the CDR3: TGTGCCAGCAGGTACCGGGAGAAAAATGAAAAACTGTTTTTT. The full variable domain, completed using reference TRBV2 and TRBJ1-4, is EPEVTQTPSHQVTQMGQEVILRCVPISNHLYFYWYRQILGQKVEFLVSFYNNEISEKSEIFDDQFSVERPDGSNFTLKIRSTKLEDSAMYFCASRYREKNEKLFFGSGTQLSVL.

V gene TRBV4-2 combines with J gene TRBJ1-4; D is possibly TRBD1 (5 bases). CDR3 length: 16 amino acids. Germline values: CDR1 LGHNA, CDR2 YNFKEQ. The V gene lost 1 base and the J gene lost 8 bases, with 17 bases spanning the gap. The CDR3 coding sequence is TGTGCCAGCAGCCAAGCAAGGGATAGGGGTTTAGAAAAACTGTTTTTT. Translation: CASSQARDRGLEKLFF.

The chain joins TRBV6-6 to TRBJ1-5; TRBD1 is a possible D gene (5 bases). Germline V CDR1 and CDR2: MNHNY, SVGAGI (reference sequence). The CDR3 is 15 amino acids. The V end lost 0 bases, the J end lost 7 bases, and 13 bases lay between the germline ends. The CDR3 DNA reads TGTGCCAGCAGTTACTCCTCAGGGTCCCGGCAGCCCCAGCATTTT. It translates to CASSYSSGSRQPQHF.

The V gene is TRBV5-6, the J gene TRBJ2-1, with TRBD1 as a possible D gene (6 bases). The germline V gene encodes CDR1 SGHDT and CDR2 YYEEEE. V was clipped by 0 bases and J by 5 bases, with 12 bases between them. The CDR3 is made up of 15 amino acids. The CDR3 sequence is CASSLVDRLNNEQFF. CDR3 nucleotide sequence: TGTGCCAGCAGCTTGGTGGACAGATTAAACAATGAGCAGTTCTTC.

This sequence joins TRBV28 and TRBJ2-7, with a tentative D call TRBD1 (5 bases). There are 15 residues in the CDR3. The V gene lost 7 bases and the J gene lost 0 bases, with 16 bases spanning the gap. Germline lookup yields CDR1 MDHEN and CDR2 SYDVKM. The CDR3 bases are TGTGCCAGCACCTTTAGGGGTAGAAGCTCCTACGAGCAGTACTTC. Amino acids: CASTFRGRSSYEQYF.

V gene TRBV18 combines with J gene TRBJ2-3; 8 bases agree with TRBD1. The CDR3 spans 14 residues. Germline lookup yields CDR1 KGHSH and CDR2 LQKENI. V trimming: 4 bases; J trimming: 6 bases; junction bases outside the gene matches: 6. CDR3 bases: TGTGCCAGCTCACTTGGACAGGGATGGGATACGCAGTATTTT. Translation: CASSLGQGWDTQYF.

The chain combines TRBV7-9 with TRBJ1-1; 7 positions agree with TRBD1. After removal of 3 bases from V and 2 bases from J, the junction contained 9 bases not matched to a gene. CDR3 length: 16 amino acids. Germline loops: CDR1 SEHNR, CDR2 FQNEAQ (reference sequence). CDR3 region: CASSFTGTAFNTEAFF. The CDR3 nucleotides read TGTGCCAGCAGCTTTACCGGGACAGCCTTTAACACTGAAGCTTTCTTT.

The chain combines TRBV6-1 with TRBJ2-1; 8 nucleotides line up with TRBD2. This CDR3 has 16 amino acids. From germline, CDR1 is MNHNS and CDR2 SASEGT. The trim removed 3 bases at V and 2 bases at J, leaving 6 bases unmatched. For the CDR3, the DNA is TGTGCCAGCAGTGACATGCGGGGGGCCACCTACAATGAGCAGTTCTTC. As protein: CASSDMRGATYNEQFF.

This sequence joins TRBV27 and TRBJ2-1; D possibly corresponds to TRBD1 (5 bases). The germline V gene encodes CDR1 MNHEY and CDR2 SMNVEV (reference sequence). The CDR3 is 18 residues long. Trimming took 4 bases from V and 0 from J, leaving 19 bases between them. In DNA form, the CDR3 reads TGTGCCAGCAGTTCGGCCCTCACCAGGGTAGGCTCCTACAATGAGCAGTTCTTC. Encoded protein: CASSSALTRVGSYNEQFF.

The DNA for the CDR3 is TGTGCCAGCAGCTTCTGGGGCAGGGGAGAAGAGACCCAGTACTTC. Translating it yields CASSFWGRGEETQYF. This chain joins TRBV7-8 and TRBJ2-5, with a tentative D call TRBD1 (6 bases). The CDR3 consists of 15 residues. The germline gives CDR1 SGHVS, CDR2 FQNEAQ. V lost 3 bases to trimming and J lost 3 bases, with 14 bases between them.

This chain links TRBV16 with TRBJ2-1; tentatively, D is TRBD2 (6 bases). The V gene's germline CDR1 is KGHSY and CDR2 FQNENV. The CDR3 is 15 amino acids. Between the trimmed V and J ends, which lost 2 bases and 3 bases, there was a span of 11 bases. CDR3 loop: CASSQNSGSYNEQFF. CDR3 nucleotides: TGTGCCAGCAGCCAAAATAGCGGTAGCTACAATGAGCAGTTCTTC.

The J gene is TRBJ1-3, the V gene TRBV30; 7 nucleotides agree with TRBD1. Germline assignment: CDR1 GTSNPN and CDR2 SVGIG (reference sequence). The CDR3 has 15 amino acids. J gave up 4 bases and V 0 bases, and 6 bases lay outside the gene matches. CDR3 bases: TGTGCCTGGAGTGTTGGAGACAGGGCAGGAAACACCATATATTTT. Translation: CAWSVGDRAGNTIYF.

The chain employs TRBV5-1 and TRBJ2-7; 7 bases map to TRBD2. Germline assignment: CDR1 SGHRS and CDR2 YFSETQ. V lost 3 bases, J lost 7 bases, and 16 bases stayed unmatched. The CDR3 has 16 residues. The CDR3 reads CASSSPIQGGLREQYF. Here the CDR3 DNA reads TGCGCCAGCAGCTCCCCAATTCAGGGAGGGCTGAGGGAGCAGTACTTC.

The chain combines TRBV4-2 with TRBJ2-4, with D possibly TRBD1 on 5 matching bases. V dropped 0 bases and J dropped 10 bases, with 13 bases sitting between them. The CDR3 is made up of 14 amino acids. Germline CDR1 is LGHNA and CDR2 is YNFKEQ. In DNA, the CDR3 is TGTGCCAGCAGCCAAGATACAGGCGGCTTAATTCAGTACTTC. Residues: CASSQDTGGLIQYF.

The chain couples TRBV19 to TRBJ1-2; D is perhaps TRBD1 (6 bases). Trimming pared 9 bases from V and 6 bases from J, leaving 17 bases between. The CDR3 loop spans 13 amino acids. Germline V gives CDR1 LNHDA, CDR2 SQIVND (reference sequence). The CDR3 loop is CASSLQGIDGYTF. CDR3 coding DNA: TGTGCCAGCTCACTCCAGGGGATCGATGGCTACACCTTC.

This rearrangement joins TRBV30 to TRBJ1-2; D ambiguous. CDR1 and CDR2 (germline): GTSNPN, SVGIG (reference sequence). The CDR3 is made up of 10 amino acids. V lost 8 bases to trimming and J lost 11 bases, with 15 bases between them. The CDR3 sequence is CARESGSYTF. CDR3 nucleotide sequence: TGTGCCAGGGAGAGCGGGAGTTACACCTTC.